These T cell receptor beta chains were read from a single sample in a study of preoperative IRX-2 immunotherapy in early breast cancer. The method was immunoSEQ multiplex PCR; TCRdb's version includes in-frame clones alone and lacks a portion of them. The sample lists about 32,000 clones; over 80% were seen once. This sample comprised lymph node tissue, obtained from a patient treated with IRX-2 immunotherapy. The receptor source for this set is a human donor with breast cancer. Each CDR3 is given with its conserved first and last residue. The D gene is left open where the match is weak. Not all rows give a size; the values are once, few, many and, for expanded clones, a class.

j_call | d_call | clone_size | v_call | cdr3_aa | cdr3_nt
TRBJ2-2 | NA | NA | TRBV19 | CASSMSGGGELFF | TGTGCCAGTAGTATGTCTGGTGGGGGGGAGCTGTTTTTT
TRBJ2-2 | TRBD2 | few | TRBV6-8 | CASRVSGRFTGELFF | TGTGCCAGCAGGGTTAGCGGGAGGTTCACCGGGGAGCTGTTTTTT
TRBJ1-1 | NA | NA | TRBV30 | CALERNTEAFF | TGTGCCTTGGAGAGGAACACTGAAGCTTTCTTT
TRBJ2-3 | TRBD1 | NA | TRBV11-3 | CASSLGQGADTQYF | TGTGCCAGCAGCTTGGGACAGGGGGCAGATACGCAGTATTTT
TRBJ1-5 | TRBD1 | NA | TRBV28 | CASSLTGMGQPQHF | TGTGCCAGCAGCCTGACAGGGATGGGTCAGCCCCAGCATTTT
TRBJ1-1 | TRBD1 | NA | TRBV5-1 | CASSLRGTGMGTEAFF | TGCGCCAGCAGCCTGCGCGGGACAGGGATGGGCACTGAAGCTTTCTTT
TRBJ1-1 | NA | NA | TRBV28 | CASSPLVTEAFF | TGTGCCAGCAGTCCCCTGGTCACTGAAGCTTTCTTT
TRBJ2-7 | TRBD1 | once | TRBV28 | CASSLFLDRGNYEQYF | TGTGCCAGCAGTTTATTTTTGGACAGGGGTAACTACGAGCAGTACTTC
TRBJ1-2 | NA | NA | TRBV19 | CASTKTGEVDYGYTF | TGTGCCAGTACCAAAACCGGGGAAGTAGACTATGGCTACACCTTC
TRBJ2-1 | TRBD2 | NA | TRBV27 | CASTPRGSSYNEQFF | TGTGCCAGCACCCCTCGCGGGAGCTCCTACAATGAGCAGTTCTTC
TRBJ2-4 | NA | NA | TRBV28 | CASSFPDIVAKNIQYF | TGTGCCAGCAGTTTCCCCGACATCGTAGCCAAAAACATTCAGTACTTC
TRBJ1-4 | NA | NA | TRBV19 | CATLGTISEKLFF | TGTGCCACCCTCGGGACGATCAGTGAAAAACTGTTTTTT
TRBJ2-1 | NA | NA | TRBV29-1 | CSGTGGYNEQFF | TGCAGTGGGACTGGTGGCTACAATGAGCAGTTCTTC
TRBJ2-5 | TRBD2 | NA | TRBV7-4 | CASSLFASGVEETQYF | TGTGCCAGCAGCTTGTTCGCTAGCGGGGTAGAAGAGACCCAGTACTTC
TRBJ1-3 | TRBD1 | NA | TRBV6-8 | CASETGEFGNTIYF | TGTGCCAGCGAGACAGGGGAATTTGGAAACACCATATATTTT
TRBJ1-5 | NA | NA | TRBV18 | CASCGTTCNQPQHF | TGTGCCAGCTGCGGGACAACTTGTAATCAGCCCCAGCATTTT
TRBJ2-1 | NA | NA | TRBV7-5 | CASSLALGGYNEQFF | TGTGCCAGCAGCTTAGCGTTGGGGGGCTACAATGAGCAGTTCTTC
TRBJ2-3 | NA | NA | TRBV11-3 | CASSPSGVRTDTQYF | TGTGCCAGCAGCCCCTCAGGGGTTCGCACAGATACGCAGTATTTT
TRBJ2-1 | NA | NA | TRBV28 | CASIQDPSYNEQFF | TGTGCCAGCATACAGGACCCCTCCTACAATGAGCAGTTCTTC
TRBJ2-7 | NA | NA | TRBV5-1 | CASSFDSRYGAEQYF | TGCGCCAGCAGCTTTGATTCCCGATACGGGGCCGAGCAGTACTTC
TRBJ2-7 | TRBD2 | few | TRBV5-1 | CASSLDGLGAYEQYF | TGCGCCAGCAGCTTGGATGGACTAGGGGCCTACGAGCAGTACTTC
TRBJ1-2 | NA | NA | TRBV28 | CASSPRGGYYGYTF | TGTGCCAGCAGTCCCCGGGGGGGGTACTATGGCTACACCTTC
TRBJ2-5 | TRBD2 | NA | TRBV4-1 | CASSPYPAGRSQETQYF | TGCGCCAGCAGCCCTTACCCAGCGGGACGATCCCAAGAGACCCAGTACTTC
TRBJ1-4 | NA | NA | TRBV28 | CASSLSRSATNEKLFF | TGTGCCAGCAGTTTATCCAGGAGTGCAACTAATGAAAAACTGTTTTTT
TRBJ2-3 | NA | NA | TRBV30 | CAWSDSGSTDTQYF | TGTGCCTGGAGTGATAGCGGAAGCACAGATACGCAGTATTTT
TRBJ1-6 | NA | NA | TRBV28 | CASSLFSYNSPLHF | TGTGCCAGCAGTTTATTCTCCTATAATTCACCCCTCCACTTT
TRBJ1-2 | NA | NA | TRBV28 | CASIRSASGYGYTF | TGTGCCAGCATTAGATCAGCGAGTGGTTATGGCTACACCTTC
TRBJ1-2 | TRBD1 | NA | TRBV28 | CASSWTGTSYGYTF | TGTGCCAGCAGTTGGACAGGGACCTCCTATGGCTACACCTTC
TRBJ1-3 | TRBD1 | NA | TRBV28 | CASNGQGRSGNTIYF | TGTGCCAGCAATGGACAGGGGAGATCTGGAAACACCATATATTTT
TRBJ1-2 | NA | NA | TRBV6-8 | CASSYDGFGYTF | TGTGCCAGCAGTTACGATGGGTTTGGCTACACCTTC
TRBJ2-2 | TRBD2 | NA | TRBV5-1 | CASSSPTSGGNTGELFF | TGCGCCAGCAGCTCCCCCACTAGCGGGGGGAACACCGGGGAGCTGTTTTTT
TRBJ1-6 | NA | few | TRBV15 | CATSGARDRLERSPLHF | TGTGCCACCAGCGGAGCCCGGGACCGCCTCGAGCGTTCACCCCTCCACTTT
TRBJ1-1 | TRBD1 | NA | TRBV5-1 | CASSSDRGVDTEAFF | TGCGCCAGCAGCTCGGACAGGGGTGTGGACACTGAAGCTTTCTTT
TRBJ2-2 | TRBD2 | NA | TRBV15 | CATDLAGARNTGELFF | TGTGCCACCGACCTAGCGGGGGCCCGTAACACCGGGGAGCTGTTTTTT
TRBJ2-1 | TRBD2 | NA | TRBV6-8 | CASSVSGIYNEQFF | TGTGCCAGCAGTGTTAGCGGGATCTACAATGAGCAGTTCTTC
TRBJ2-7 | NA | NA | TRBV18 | CASSPREGTEQYF | TGTGCCAGCTCACCACGAGAGGGTACCGAGCAGTACTTC
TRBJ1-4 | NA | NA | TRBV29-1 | CAGGLTNEKLFF | TGCGCCGGGGGACTAACTAATGAAAAACTGTTTTTT
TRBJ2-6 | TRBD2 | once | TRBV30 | CAWGEGPGANVLTF | TGTGCCTGGGGGGAGGGGCCAGGGGCCAACGTCCTGACTTTC
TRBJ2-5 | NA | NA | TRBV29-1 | CSVTPRLTETQYF | TGCAGCGTGACCCCGAGACTTACAGAGACCCAGTACTTC
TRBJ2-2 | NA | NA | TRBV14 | CASSQQWNTGELFF | TGTGCCAGCAGCCAACAATGGAACACCGGGGAGCTGTTTTTT
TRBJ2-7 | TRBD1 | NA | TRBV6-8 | CASGRQGIYEQYF | TGTGCCAGCGGCCGACAGGGTATTTACGAGCAGTACTTC
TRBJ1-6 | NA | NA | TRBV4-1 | CASSQELDLTSPLHF | TGCGCCAGCAGCCAAGAATTAGATCTTACCTCACCCCTCCACTTT
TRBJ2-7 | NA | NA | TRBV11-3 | CASSLGRGNYEQYF | TGTGCCAGCAGCTTAGGCAGAGGGAACTACGAGCAGTACTTC
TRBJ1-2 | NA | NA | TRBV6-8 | CASSYQQGKLYGYTF | TGTGCCAGCAGTTACCAACAGGGAAAGCTTTATGGCTACACCTTC
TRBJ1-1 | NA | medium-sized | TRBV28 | CASSLAFGWSEAFF | TGTGCCAGCAGTTTGGCCTTTGGGTGGTCGGAAGCTTTCTTT
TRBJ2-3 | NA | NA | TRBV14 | CASSQRDTQYF | TGTGCCAGCAGCCAACGGGATACGCAGTATTTT
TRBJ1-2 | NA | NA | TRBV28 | CASSLPGTGRGYTF | TGTGCCAGCAGTCTCCCGGGTACAGGGAGAGGCTACACCTTC
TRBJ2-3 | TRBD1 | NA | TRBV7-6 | CASSLVIAVSVRGPQYF | TGTGCCAGCAGCTTAGTAATTGCGGTCTCCGTAAGGGGGCCGCAGTATTTT
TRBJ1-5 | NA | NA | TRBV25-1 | CASRTAFRRGNQPQHF | TGTGCCAGTAGGACAGCCTTTCGACGTGGTAATCAGCCCCAGCATTTT
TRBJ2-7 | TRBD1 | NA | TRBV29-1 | CSAGQGDTYEQYF | TGCAGCGCCGGACAGGGTGACACCTACGAGCAGTACTTC
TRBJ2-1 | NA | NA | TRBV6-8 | CASRKRDIEQFF | TGTGCCAGCAGAAAACGGGACATCGAGCAGTTCTTC
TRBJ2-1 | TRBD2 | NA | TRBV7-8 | CANSSGLAGDNEQFF | TGTGCCAACAGCTCCGGACTAGCGGGGGACAATGAGCAGTTCTTC
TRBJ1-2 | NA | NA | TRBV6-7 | CASRRSVDYGYTF | TGTGCCAGCAGGAGGTCGGTGGACTATGGCTACACCTTC
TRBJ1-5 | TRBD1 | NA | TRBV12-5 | CASAYNRGQPQHF | TGTGCCAGCGCCTATAACAGGGGTCAGCCCCAGCATTTT
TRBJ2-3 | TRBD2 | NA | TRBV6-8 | CASSVERGLGTDTQYF | TGTGCCAGCAGTGTCGAGCGGGGGCTGGGCACAGATACGCAGTATTTT
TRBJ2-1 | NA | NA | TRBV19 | CASSIAGSSYNEQFF | TGTGCCAGTAGTATTGCTGGAAGCTCCTACAATGAGCAGTTCTTC
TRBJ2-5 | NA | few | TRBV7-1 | CASSLNKGGETQYF | TGTGCCAGCAGCTTAAATAAGGGCGGGGAGACCCAGTACTTC
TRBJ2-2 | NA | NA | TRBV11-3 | CASSWGRGNTGELFF | TGTGCCAGCAGCTGGGGGCGGGGGAACACCGGGGAGCTGTTTTTT
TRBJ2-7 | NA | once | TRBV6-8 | CASSYRGGEQYF | TGTGCCAGCAGTTACAGGGGAGGCGAGCAGTACTTC
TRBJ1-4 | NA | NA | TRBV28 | CASSYVADEKLFF | TGTGCCAGCAGTTACGTCGCGGATGAAAAACTGTTTTTT